This note documents a single T cell receptor (beta chain) sequence. As yet, its antigen is unknown. These data are taken from a study of cytomegalovirus exposure and HLA in healthy donors. On the study more broadly: Unique TCRs numbering around 85 million, obtained from HLA-typed donors, made up an early data release. Study outcomes and limitations: In a later analysis, HLA-C alleles had the fewest associated TCRs, DRB1 alleles the most. Earlier analysis looked at TCR beta V segments, and most were productive about 87% or about 30% of the time. Among donors in an Asian-associated ancestry cluster, a later analysis reportedly found fewer N-insertions than the roughly 730-donor mean.

The CDR3 covers 15 residues. Germline CDR1 reads SNHLY; CDR2 reads FYNNEI. V shed 4 bases and J 5 bases; nucleotides not matched to a gene: 6. PCR used 60 Vbeta primers and 13 Jbeta primers. TCRdb's copy holds only in-frame clones and misses some; the assay was immunoSEQ multiplex PCR. The repertoire consists of 200,000 to 300,000 clones, with around 80% occurring once and the leading ten covering less than 0.6%. Sequenced input: PBMCs. This sequence was found in a boy between 10 and 17 years old in good health and CMV-seronegative. The rearrangement joins TRBV2 to TRBJ1-4, with 8 bases matching TRBD1. The CDR3 spells CASSALGQENEKLFF. In nucleotides, the CDR3 is TGTGCCAGCAGTGCCTTGGGACAGGAAAATGAAAAACTGTTTTTT.